One and the same sample provided the 23 T cell receptor beta chains below, sequenced in a study of shared clonotypes between healthy human individuals. The protocol was immunoSEQ multiplex PCR, while the TCRdb copy is restricted to in-frame clones and leaves out a portion. The sample lists 1,400,000 or so clones; approximately 98.5% were seen once. Sequencing was done on a sample of naive CD4+ T cells sorted from blood. Subset: CD45RA+ positively selected. The receptors stem from a man aged 25 to 40 in good health.

The chain carries TRBV7-8 and TRBJ1-2, with a weak D call TRBD1 (5 bases). The CDR3 is made up of 15 amino acids. Germline V gene lookup returns CDR1 SGHVS and CDR2 FQNEAQ. V shed 0 bases and J shed 4 bases, with 12 bases lying between them. The CDR3 here is CASSLASGEGYGYTF. As DNA, the CDR3 is TGTGCCAGCAGCTTAGCGTCGGGGGAAGGCTATGGCTACACCTTC.

The CDR3 DNA is TGTGCCAGCAGCTTATTTTCTAGCGGCCTGGGTTACAATGAGCAGTTCTTC. Translation gives CASSLFSSGLGYNEQFF. The rearrangement links TRBV5-6 to TRBJ2-1; 7 bases fit TRBD2. The CDR3 has 17 amino acids. Germline CDR1 is SGHDT and CDR2 is YYEEEE. The trim removed 2 bases at V and 4 bases at J, leaving 12 bases unmatched. The variable domain in full, completed from reference TRBV5-6 and TRBJ2-1, reads DAGVTQSPTHLIKTRGQQVTLRCSPKSGHDTVSWYQQALGQGPQFIFQYYEEEERQRGNFPDRFSGHQFPNYSSELNVNALLLGDSALYLCASSLFSSGLGYNEQFFGPGTRLTVL.

The CDR3 region is CASSLEGWYQESEKLFF. Here the CDR3 DNA reads TGTGCCAGCAGCTTAGAGGGGTGGTACCAAGAGAGTGAAAAACTGTTTTTT. V usage is TRBV11-2 and J usage is TRBJ1-4; D is uncertain. Deletions cut 0 bases from V and 7 bases from J, with 18 bases between. CDR1 is SGHAT and CDR2 is FQNNGV in the germline V gene. This CDR3 spans 17 amino acids.

The chain links TRBV11-2 to TRBJ1-3, with D uncertain. The CDR3 covers 12 residues. CDR1 is SGHAT, CDR2 FQNNGV, per germline. Trimming took 5 bases from V and 4 from J, leaving 6 bases between them. The CDR3 spells CASSPYGNTIYF. The CDR3 coding sequence is TGTGCCAGCAGCCCGTACGGAAACACCATATATTTT.

This sequence joins TRBV6-1 and TRBJ1-5, with D possibly matching TRBD1 (5 bases). V was shortened by 1 base and J by 9 bases, with 16 bases between the two germline ends. The germline V gene encodes CDR1 MNHNS and CDR2 SASEGT. CDR3 length: 15 residues. The CDR3 reads CASSEVSGSLRPQHF. CDR3 bases: TGTGCCAGCAGTGAAGTGTCAGGGTCCCTTAGGCCCCAGCATTTT.

The rearrangement links TRBV11-2 to TRBJ2-1; 9 bases match TRBD2. This CDR3 comprises 17 residues. The V gene's germline CDR1 is SGHAT and CDR2 FQNNGV. V lost 0 bases, J lost 1 base, and 4 bases stayed unmatched. The CDR3 protein is CASSLDFSGSSYNEQFF. The CDR3 DNA reads TGTGCCAGCAGCTTAGACTTTAGCGGGAGTTCCTACAATGAGCAGTTCTTC.

V gene TRBV28 combines with J gene TRBJ2-1, with TRBD1 identical over 9 bases. Germline-derived CDR1 and CDR2 are MDHEN and SYDVKM. The CDR3 is 14 amino acids. V gave up 5 bases and J gave up 8 bases; unmatched junction bases: 7. CDR3 protein: CASSAGTGLDEQFF. CDR3 nucleotides: TGTGCCAGCAGTGCCGGGACAGGGCTTGATGAGCAGTTCTTC.

This clone showed up just a few times. This rearrangement joins TRBV20-1 to TRBJ2-1, with no clear D. The CDR3 is 8 residues long. Looked up from germline, CDR1 is DFQATT and CDR2 is SNEGSKA (reference sequence). For the CDR3, the DNA is TGCAGGTACAATGAGCAGTTCTTC. This codes for CRYNEQFF.

The chain joins TRBV10-1 to TRBJ1-3, with 7 bases fitting TRBD1. Unmatched junction bases numbered 8, after V lost 6 bases and J lost 0 bases. This CDR3 spans 16 amino acids. From germline, CDR1 is WNHNN and CDR2 SYGVQD (reference sequence). In DNA form, the CDR3 reads TGCGCCAGCAGGGAGAAACACAGGGGCTCTGGAAACACCATATATTTT. Its protein is CASREKHRGSGNTIYF.

V usage is TRBV18 and J usage is TRBJ2-7, with a possible D match to TRBD2 (5 bases). Germline CDR1 is KGHSH and CDR2 is LQKENI. V gave up 3 bases and J gave up 1 base, with 10 bases separating them. There are 14 residues in the CDR3. Here the CDR3 reads CASSPFTGSYEQYF. CDR3 sequence (DNA): TGTGCCAGCTCACCGTTTACGGGATCCTACGAGCAGTACTTC.

The chain carries TRBV28 and TRBJ2-3; 12 nucleotides agree with TRBD2. This CDR3 has 16 residues. Germline CDR1 is MDHEN and CDR2 is SYDVKM. The trim removed 3 bases at V and 8 bases at J, leaving 9 bases unmatched. The CDR3 nucleotides are TGTGCCAGCAGTTTCTCGACTAGCGGGAGTTCTGGTACGCAGTATTTT. Protein: CASSFSTSGSSGTQYF. Variable domain in full (rest from reference TRBV28 and TRBJ2-3): DVKVTQSSRYLVKRTGEKVFLECVQDMDHENMFWYRQDPGLGLRLIYFSYDVKMKEKGDIPEGYSVSREKKERFSLILESASTNQTSMYLCASSFSTSGSSGTQYFGPGTRLTVL.

This sequence joins TRBV11-2 and TRBJ2-1, with D tentatively TRBD1 or TRBD2 (5 bases each). The CDR3 contains 13 residues. Deletions cut 1 base from V and 6 bases from J, with 7 bases between. Germline CDR1 is SGHAT and CDR2 is FQNNGV. CDR3 coding DNA: TGTGCCAGCAGCTTAGGAGGGGCCAATGAGCAGTTCTTC. Protein product: CASSLGGANEQFF.

V gene TRBV6-6 combines with J gene TRBJ2-5; D perhaps matches TRBD1 (7 bases). CDR1 is MNHNY, CDR2 SVGAGI, per germline (reference sequence). V shed 6 bases and J shed 4 bases, with 18 bases lying between them. There are 15 residues in the CDR3. The CDR3 region is CASSRGTERGETQYF. CDR3 in DNA: TGTGCCAGCAGCCGCGGGACAGAGAGAGGAGAGACCCAGTACTTC.

This clone was recorded once. The genes are TRBV2 and TRBJ1-5, with a weak D call TRBD1 (6 bases). The V end was cut by 4 bases, the J end by 1 base, with 8 bases between. The V gene's germline CDR1 is SNHLY and CDR2 FYNNEI. The CDR3 totals 14 residues. For the CDR3, the DNA is TGTGCCAGCAGTGCAGGGGTCAGCAATCAGCCCCAGCATTTT. It translates to CASSAGVSNQPQHF. The full variable domain, rest sourced from reference TRBV2 and TRBJ1-5, is EPEVTQTPSHQVTQMGQEVILRCVPISNHLYFYWYRQILGQKVEFLVSFYNNEISEKSEIFDDQFSVERPDGSNFTLKIRSTKLEDSAMYFCASSAGVSNQPQHFGDGTRLSIL.

The chain carries TRBV11-2 and TRBJ2-7, with TRBD2 as a possible D gene (6 bases). The V end was cut by 3 bases, the J end by 6 bases, with 12 bases between. The length of the CDR3 is 13 residues. The germline V gene has CDR1 SGHAT and CDR2 FQNNGV. For the CDR3, the DNA is TGTGCCAGCAGCTTTAGGGCCGGGGGCGAGCAGTACTTC. This translates into CASSFRAGGEQYF.

The chain uses TRBV18 and TRBJ2-7; D uncertain. Trimming removed 2 bases at V and 3 bases at J, with 11 bases between. Germline V gene data show CDR1 as KGHSH and CDR2 as LQKENI. This CDR3 has 14 amino acids. CDR3 sequence (DNA): TGTGCCAGCTCACCATCCCCTGTGGGCTACGAGCAGTACTTC. Amino acid sequence: CASSPSPVGYEQYF.

V usage is TRBV5-1 and J usage is TRBJ2-3, with D possibly called TRBD1 or TRBD2 (5 bases each). Germline V lookup: CDR1 SGHRS, CDR2 YFSETQ. The germline V and J ends were trimmed by 4 bases and 1 base, with 13 bases remaining between them. The CDR3 is 15 amino acids. In DNA, the CDR3 is TGCGCCAGCAGCGGGGACGGGACCCGCACAGATACGCAGTATTTT. Amino acids: CASSGDGTRTDTQYF.

The rearrangement joins TRBV27 to TRBJ2-1; TRBD2 matches 7 bases. This CDR3 contains 14 residues. CDR1 and CDR2 (germline): MNHEY, SMNVEV (reference sequence). V shed 6 bases and J 4 bases; nucleotides not matched to a gene: 6. The CDR3: CASRGRAFYNEQFF. The CDR3 DNA sequence: TGTGCCAGCAGGGGGAGGGCCTTTTACAATGAGCAGTTCTTC.

The chain has TRBV5-5 and TRBJ2-7; D ambiguous. The CDR3 length is 14 residues. The V and J ends lost 4 bases and 0 bases respectively, with 11 bases between them. Germline V gene data show CDR1 as SGHKS and CDR2 as YYEKEE (reference sequence). The CDR3 DNA reads as TGTGCCAGCAGCCGCACGACCACCTCCTACGAGCAGTACTTC. Encoded protein: CASSRTTTSYEQYF.

The V and J genes are TRBV7-3 and TRBJ2-3, with a possible D match to TRBD2 (6 bases). This CDR3 region has 15 residues. Germline CDR1 and CDR2: SGHTA and FQGTGA. Trimming removed 5 bases from V and 6 bases from J, with 18 bases in between. In nucleotides, the CDR3 is TGTGCCAGCAGCCTAAGAGCGGGCTTGACGGATACGCAGTATTTT. Translating gives CASSLRAGLTDTQYF.

The V gene is TRBV27, the J gene TRBJ2-1, with 7 nucleotides matching TRBD1. V lost 4 bases, J lost 9 bases, and 15 bases stayed unmatched. The CDR3 contains 16 residues. The V gene's germline CDR1 is MNHEY and CDR2 SMNVEV (reference sequence). This CDR3 is CASSSSRGRFIPEQFF. The CDR3 nucleotides read TGTGCCAGCAGTTCCAGTAGGGGGCGTTTCATCCCTGAGCAGTTCTTC.

The chain joins TRBV5-1 to TRBJ1-1, with D perhaps TRBD1 (6 bases). From germline, CDR1 is SGHRS and CDR2 YFSETQ. The CDR3 is 14 residues long. V was shortened by 2 bases and J by 3 bases, with 11 bases between the two germline ends. The DNA of the CDR3 is TGCGCCAGCAGCTTAACAGGGTCCGACACTGAAGCTTTCTTT. It translates to CASSLTGSDTEAFF.

V and J are TRBV6-4 and TRBJ2-7, with a possible D match to TRBD1 (6 bases). V was trimmed by 2 bases and J by 2 bases, leaving 16 bases between them. This CDR3 contains 16 residues. Looked up from germline, CDR1 is MRHNA and CDR2 is SNTAGT. CDR3 protein: CASSDNGQGLTYEQYF. The CDR3 DNA is TGTGCCAGCAGTGACAACGGTCAGGGGCTTACCTACGAGCAGTACTTC.